Listed below are T cell receptor beta chains from one sample, sequenced in a study of control samples from healthy donors and cancer patients. TCRdb's table, derived via immunoSEQ multiplex PCR, lists solely in-frame clones and lacks some. The sample carries 100,000 to 150,000 clones, about nine tenths recorded once. Sequencing used blood. The source is a man between 35 and 55 years old in good health. The CDR3 runs from the conserved cysteine through the conserved F or W. Fields, in order: J gene, clone size, CDR3 length, V gene, CDR3 protein. Clone size appears in some rows only: once, few, many, or a class for an expanded clone.

TRBJ1-2 | . | 14 | TRBV4-1 | CASSQDSPGDGYTF
TRBJ1-5 | few | 15 | TRBV6-1 | CASSEARGGNQPQHF
TRBJ1-1 | . | 15 | TRBV27 | CASSLWGDSNTEAFF
TRBJ1-3 | . | 16 | TRBV21-1 | CASSKGPSGHGNTIYF
TRBJ2-5 | . | 13 | TRBV12-3/TRBV12-4 | CASSPGFLGTQYF
TRBJ2-3 | . | 15 | TRBV7-3 | CASSSNGGSTDTQYF
TRBJ1-3 | . | 19 | TRBV18 | CASSPTPPGQVQLGNTIYF
TRBJ1-1 | few | 15 | TRBV7-2 | CASSQTGTANTEAFF
TRBJ2-7 | . | 14 | TRBV3-1/TRBV3-2 | CASWKGARTYEQYF
TRBJ1-2 | medium-sized | 13 | TRBV3-1/TRBV3-2 | CASSVAAHYGYTF
TRBJ2-7 | . | 15 | TRBV3-1/TRBV3-2 | CASSKNGTGQNEQYF
TRBJ2-7 | . | 12 | TRBV30 | CAWSVAGAVQYF
TRBJ2-5 | . | 19 | TRBV9 | CASSVDGLAGDDLSETQYF
TRBJ1-5 | . | 13 | TRBV6-5 | CASRGQGKQPQHF
TRBJ2-1 | . | 14 | TRBV18 | CASSPTQGDNEQFF
TRBJ2-7 | . | 11 | TRBV10-3 | CAIARDYEQYF
TRBJ2-1 | . | 16 | TRBV11-3 | CASSLDRGGPYNEQFF
TRBJ2-7 | few | 13 | TRBV7-2 | CASSPGQGYEQYF
TRBJ1-1 | . | 15 | TRBV24-1 | CATSDSGTENTEAFF
TRBJ2-3 | . | 14 | TRBV7-2 | CASSPLGGTDTQYF
TRBJ2-2 | . | 19 | TRBV3-1/TRBV3-2 | CASSPGVGTSGENTGELFF
TRBJ1-2 | few | 12 | TRBV3-1/TRBV3-2 | CASSQNRNGYTF
TRBJ2-1 | . | 12 | TRBV7-8 | CASSPPRSAQFF
TRBJ1-2 | . | 14 | TRBV14 | CASSSSGLTYGYTF
TRBJ1-4 | . | 15 | TRBV5-1 | CASSLVGGPGEKLFF
TRBJ2-3 | . | 19 | TRBV4-3 | CASSQGASGGTKSRDTQYF
TRBJ1-5 | . | 14 | TRBV4-2 | CASSYDSYNQPQHF
TRBJ1-2 | once | 13 | TRBV12-3/TRBV12-4 | CASSFNSHYGYTF
TRBJ2-1 | . | 12 | TRBV30 | CAWSAIHPEQFF
TRBJ2-7 | . | 12 | TRBV29-1 | CSAGGVSGEQYF
TRBJ2-7 | . | 13 | TRBV5-5 | CASSLAGGSKQYF
TRBJ2-3 | . | 14 | TRBV19 | CASSWETGGDTQYF
TRBJ2-7 | . | 17 | TRBV2 | CASSEGLDRYRDYEQYF